One sample yielded the 23 T cell receptor beta chains listed below, sequenced in a study of blood T cell repertoires in COVID-19. Clones were sequenced by immunoSEQ multiplex PCR, and TCRdb holds only the in-frame ones, with some missing. This table holds about 110,000 clones, roughly 72% found once. The sequenced material came from peripheral blood. These receptors were collected from a man at least 80 years old with acute or convalescent COVID-19.

The rearrangement joins TRBV28 to TRBJ2-3, with 12 bases fitting TRBD2. The germline V gene encodes CDR1 MDHEN and CDR2 SYDVKM. The J segment lost 1 base and the V segment lost 4 bases, leaving 6 bases of the junction unmatched. CDR3 length: 17 amino acids. The CDR3 DNA reads TGTGCCAGCAGTTCTGGACTAGCGGGACAAGGCACAGATACGCAGTATTTT. Protein: CASSSGLAGQGTDTQYF.

The chain carries TRBV18 and TRBJ2-6; 9 bases are shared with TRBD1. There are 17 residues in the CDR3. After removal of 2 bases from V and 2 bases from J, the junction contained 4 bases not matched to a gene. Germline V gene lookup returns CDR1 KGHSH and CDR2 LQKENI. In DNA form, the CDR3 reads TGTGCCAGCTCACCAGCGGGACAGGGTACTGGGGCCAACGTCCTGACTTTC. The encoded protein is CASSPAGQGTGANVLTF.

This rearrangement joins TRBV2 to TRBJ1-1; possible D gene TRBD1, 6 bases. The germline V and J ends were trimmed by 2 bases and 4 bases, with 8 bases remaining between them. CDR3 size: 13 residues. CDR1 SNHLY and CDR2 FYNNEI come from the germline V gene. CDR3 sequence reads: CASSEQGSTEAFF. The CDR3 bases are TGTGCCAGCAGTGAACAGGGGAGCACTGAAGCTTTCTTT.

The chain employs TRBV2 and TRBJ1-2, with D possibly TRBD1 on 5 matching bases. The germline CDR1 and CDR2 sequences are SNHLY and FYNNEI. This CDR3 comprises 13 residues. The V end was cut by 4 bases, the J end by 3 bases, with 9 bases between. The CDR3 protein is CASSGGGDYGYTF. The CDR3 DNA reads TGTGCCAGCAGTGGGGGAGGGGACTATGGCTACACCTTC.

The J gene is TRBJ1-1, the V gene TRBV6-5, with a tentative D call TRBD1 (6 bases). The CDR3 contains 13 residues. V gave up 0 bases and J gave up 6 bases, with 8 bases separating them. Germline CDR1 reads MNHEY; CDR2 reads SVGAGI. The CDR3 reads CASSYSRGPEAFF. CDR3 DNA sequence: TGTGCCAGCAGTTACTCCAGGGGACCTGAAGCTTTCTTT.

The chain employs TRBV6-5 and TRBJ1-3; D possibly corresponds to TRBD1 (5 bases). CDR1 is MNHEY and CDR2 is SVGAGI in the germline V gene. The V end was cut by 0 bases, the J end by 7 bases, with 13 bases between. This CDR3 spans 15 amino acids. The DNA of the CDR3 is TGTGCCAGCAGTTACTCGGAGACAGTGTCGAACACCATATATTTT. Translated, it gives CASSYSETVSNTIYF.

The chain has TRBV6-2 or TRBV6-3 and TRBJ2-7; 9 nucleotides align to TRBD1. Germline assignment: CDR1 MNHEY and CDR2 SVGEGT. V lost 0 bases to trimming and J lost 2 bases; unmatched junction nucleotides: 5. The CDR3 has 16 amino acids. The CDR3 spells CASSYSRDRDPYEQYF. Here the CDR3 DNA reads TGTGCCAGCAGTTACTCCCGGGACAGGGATCCCTACGAGCAGTACTTC.

This clone turned up a few times. This chain links TRBV27 with TRBJ2-6; D unclear. The CDR3 spans 15 residues. Between the trimmed V and J ends, which lost 6 bases and 3 bases, there was a span of 12 bases. From germline, CDR1 is MNHEY and CDR2 SMNVEV (reference sequence). CDR3 sequence reads: CASSSSVGGANVLTF. CDR3 DNA: TGTGCCAGCAGCTCTTCGGTCGGTGGGGCCAACGTCCTGACTTTC. The entire variable domain, with the rest obtained from reference TRBV27 and TRBJ2-6, is as follows: EAQVTQNPRYLITVTGKKLTVTCSQNMNHEYMSWYRQDPGLGLRQIYYSMNVEVTDKGDVPEGYKVSRKEKRNFPLILESPSPNQTSLYFCASSSSVGGANVLTFGAGSRLTVL.

The chain employs TRBV6-4 and TRBJ2-2; no clear D. This CDR3 is built from 14 residues. Between the trimmed V and J ends, which lost 3 bases and 9 bases, there was a span of 14 bases. The V gene's germline CDR1 is MRHNA and CDR2 SNTAGT. CDR3: CASSESLGKRELFF. CDR3 coding DNA: TGTGCCAGCAGTGAAAGTTTGGGCAAGAGGGAGCTGTTTTTT.

V gene TRBV10-1 combines with J gene TRBJ2-3, with D maybe TRBD2 (5 bases). The CDR3 extends over 14 amino acids. The germline gives CDR1 WNHNN, CDR2 SYGVQD (reference sequence). The V end lost 6 bases, the J end lost 0 bases, and 10 bases lay between the germline ends. The CDR3 DNA reads TGCGCCAGCAGGGCGACGGGGAGCACAGATACGCAGTATTTT. It encodes CASRATGSTDTQYF.

In this sample, this clone turned up a few times. The V gene is TRBV29-1, the J gene TRBJ2-7; 8 nucleotides agree with TRBD1. The CDR3 extends over 14 amino acids. Unmatched junction bases numbered 9, after V lost 3 bases and J lost 5 bases. In germline, CDR1 is SQVTM, CDR2 ANQGSEA. CDR3 nucleotide sequence: TGCAGCGTTGACTCGTCAGGGGGCTACAACGAGCAGTACTTC. Protein: CSVDSSGGYNEQYF.

The chain employs TRBV2 and TRBJ2-2; D is unclear. The germline V and J ends were trimmed by 5 bases and 11 bases, with 12 bases remaining between them. In germline, CDR1 is SNHLY, CDR2 FYNNEI. CDR3 size: 12 residues. The CDR3 region has the DNA TGTGCCAGCAGTTCCCAAGCGAATGAGCTGTTTTTT. This gives the protein CASSSQANELFF.

The chain joins TRBV29-1 to TRBJ2-7, with D perhaps matching TRBD2 (6 bases). V lost 1 base, J lost 1 base, and 8 bases lay in between. Germline V gene lookup returns CDR1 SQVTM and CDR2 ANQGSEA. CDR3 size: 13 residues. This CDR3 reads CSVEVAGSYEQYF. The CDR3 DNA follows: TGCAGCGTTGAAGTGGCGGGGTCCTACGAGCAGTACTTC.

J is TRBJ2-3 and V is TRBV9; no firm D call. V gave up 4 bases and J gave up 2 bases, with 8 bases separating them. CDR1 and CDR2 (germline): SGDLS, YYNGEE. The CDR3 spans 13 residues. The DNA of the CDR3 is TGTGCCAGCAGCCCCCAAAACACAGATACGCAGTATTTT. Its translation is CASSPQNTDTQYF.

This chain uses TRBV4-1 with TRBJ2-2, with TRBD2 matching over 10 bases. Per the germline V gene, CDR1 is MGHRA and CDR2 is YSYEKL. The V and J ends lost 0 bases and 5 bases, in that order; junction bases with no gene match: 6. The length of the CDR3 is 17 residues. DNA for the CDR3: TGCGCCAGCAGCCAAGATGGGGGACTAGCGATAACCGGGGAGCTGTTTTTT. Its translation: CASSQDGGLAITGELFF.

The rearrangement uses TRBV9 and TRBJ2-2; 9 nucleotides align to TRBD2. Trimming removed 1 base from V and 8 bases from J; junction bases left unmatched: 12. The CDR3 has 17 residues. CDR1 SGDLS and CDR2 YYNGEE come from the germline V gene. The CDR3 sequence is CASSVTSSGRPRGELFF. CDR3 nucleotides: TGTGCCAGCAGCGTAACATCGAGCGGGAGGCCACGGGGGGAGCTGTTTTTT.

The genes are TRBV3-1 (or the pseudogene TRBV3-2) and TRBJ2-3; 7 positions agree with TRBD2. Germline V gene lookup returns CDR1 LGHDT and CDR2 YNNKEL (reference sequence). The V gene end was trimmed by 0 bases and the J gene end by 11 bases; junction bases not matched to a gene: 5. There are 13 residues in the CDR3. CDR3 sequence reads: CASSQESGGGQYF. DNA for the CDR3: TGTGCCAGCAGCCAAGAATCGGGGGGTGGGCAGTATTTT.

The rearrangement links TRBV3-1 (or the pseudogene TRBV3-2) to TRBJ2-7; 7 positions match TRBD2. CDR1 is LGHDT, CDR2 YNNKEL, per germline (reference sequence). V dropped 4 bases and J dropped 2; count of bases not matched to a gene: 14. This CDR3 spans 17 amino acids. CDR3 amino acids: CASSLGAAAGSTYEQYF. The CDR3 DNA follows: TGTGCCAGCAGCCTCGGGGCCGCAGCGGGAAGTACCTACGAGCAGTACTTC.

The rearrangement uses TRBV7-5 and TRBJ2-7; the table calls TRBD1, which could not be checked here. TRBV7-5 is assigned pseudogene status. The CDR3 totals 13 residues. As DNA, the CDR3 is TGTGCCAGAAGTAAGACAGGGCTAAGCGAGCAGTACTTC. Its translation: CARSKTGLSEQYF.

The chain is built from TRBV28 and TRBJ1-3, with a weak D call TRBD1 (5 bases). The V gene's germline CDR1 is MDHEN and CDR2 SYDVKM. This CDR3 is 15 amino acids long. V was cut by 2 bases and J by 4 bases, with 12 bases left in between. CDR3 residues: CASSLDSLNGNTIYF. Written as DNA, the CDR3 is TGTGCCAGCAGTTTAGACAGCCTGAACGGAAACACCATATATTTT.

The chain employs TRBV6-5 and TRBJ2-3, with 9 nucleotides matching TRBD1. Germline CDR1 reads MNHEY; CDR2 reads SVGAGI. Trimming cost V 7 bases and J 2 bases; bases outside gene matches: 4. The CDR3 sequence is 14 residues long. CDR3 in DNA: TGTGCCAGCACCGGGACAGGGACCACAGATACGCAGTATTTT. Its protein product is CASTGTGTTDTQYF.

In this sample, this clone turned up a few times. The chain combines TRBV4-1 with TRBJ2-1, with D uncertain. V lost 0 bases and J 4 bases, leaving 19 bases between the germline ends. This CDR3 spans 18 amino acids. CDR1 MGHRA and CDR2 YSYEKL come from the germline V gene. In DNA form, the CDR3 reads TGCGCCAGCAGCCAAGAATACCTTGGTCGGGTCCTATACAATGAGCAGTTCTTC. Encoded protein: CASSQEYLGRVLYNEQFF.

The gene calls are TRBV7-2 and TRBJ2-1; the match to TRBD2 covers 9 bases. The CDR3 is made up of 15 amino acids. Germline values: CDR1 SGHTA, CDR2 FQGNSA. V trimming: 3 bases; J trimming: 7 bases; junction bases outside the gene matches: 7. In DNA form, the CDR3 reads TGTGCCAGCAGCTTTGGTAGCGGGAGAGTAAATGAGCAGTTCTTC. It codes for CASSFGSGRVNEQFF.